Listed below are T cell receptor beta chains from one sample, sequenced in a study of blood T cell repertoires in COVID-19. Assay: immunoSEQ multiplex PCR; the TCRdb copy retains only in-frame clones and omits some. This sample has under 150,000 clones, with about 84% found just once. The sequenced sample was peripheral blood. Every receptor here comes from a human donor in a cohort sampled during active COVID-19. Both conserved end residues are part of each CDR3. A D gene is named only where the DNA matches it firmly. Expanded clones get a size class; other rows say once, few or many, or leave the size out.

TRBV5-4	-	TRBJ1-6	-	CASSQETNNSPLHF	TGTGCCAGCAGCCAGGAAACAAATAATTCACCCCTCCACTTT
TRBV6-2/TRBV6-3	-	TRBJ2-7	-	CASSYGTPGLFTYEQYF	TGTGCCAGCAGTTATGGGACGCCGGGACTCTTCACCTACGAGCAGTACTTC
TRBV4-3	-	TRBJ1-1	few	CASSPSRGWNTEAFF	TGCGCCAGCAGCCCTTCCAGGGGATGGAACACTGAAGCTTTCTTT
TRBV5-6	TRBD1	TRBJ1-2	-	CASSFGGRGDGYTF	TGTGCCAGCAGCTTTGGCGGCAGGGGGGATGGCTACACCTTC
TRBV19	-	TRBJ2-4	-	CASRAQGIAKNIQYF	TGTGCCAGTAGAGCCCAGGGGATCGCCAAAAACATTCAGTACTTC
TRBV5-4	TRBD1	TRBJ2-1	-	CASSPDRVREQFF	TGTGCCAGCAGCCCGGACAGGGTGCGTGAGCAGTTCTTC
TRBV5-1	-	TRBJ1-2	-	CASSLNRASSYGYTF	TGCGCCAGCAGCTTGAACAGGGCATCGAGCTATGGCTACACCTTC
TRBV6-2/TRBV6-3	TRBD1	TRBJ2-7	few	CASSYQTGGVRSYEQYF	TGTGCCAGCAGTTACCAGACAGGGGGCGTGAGGTCCTACGAGCAGTACTTC
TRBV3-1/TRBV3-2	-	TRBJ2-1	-	CASSQVARAYNEQFF	TGTGCCAGCAGCCAAGTAGCTCGGGCCTACAATGAGCAGTTCTTC
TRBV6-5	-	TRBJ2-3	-	CASKRVGTQYF	TGTGCCAGCAAGCGCGTGGGTACGCAGTATTTT
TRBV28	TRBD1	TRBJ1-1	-	CASSPTLTGTGNFF	TGTGCCAGCAGTCCCACTCTAACCGGGACAGGGAACTTCTTT
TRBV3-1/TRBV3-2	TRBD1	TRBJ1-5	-	CASSRGTVSNQPQHF	TGTGCCAGCAGTCGGGGGACAGTTAGCAATCAGCCCCAGCATTTT
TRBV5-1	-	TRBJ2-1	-	CASSLDQSSYNEQFF	TGCGCCAGCAGCTTGGACCAGTCCTCCTACAATGAGCAGTTCTTC
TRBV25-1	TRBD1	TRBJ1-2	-	CASSAWDRENYGYTF	TGTGCCAGCAGTGCCTGGGACAGGGAGAATTATGGCTACACCTTC
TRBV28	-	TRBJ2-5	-	CASSSQGTQYF	TGTGCCAGCAGTTCTCAGGGGACCCAGTACTTC